Each of the 24 T cell receptor beta chains below was sequenced from the same sample in a study of identical twins (dated by TCRdb to about 2016). The protocol used for the library was 5' RACE. For sequencing, an Illumina HiSeq 2000 was employed. TCRdb reran the public reads through fastp at Q25 and MiXCR, keeping productive beta chains. Rows are unified per CDR3 protein, each entry keeping the most common DNA and genes. Here the sample has nearly 650,000 distinct CDR3 sequences; less than 9% occur a single time. Clones ranked in the top ten supply approximately 1.5% of the sample. These data were also filed under a second study, of yellow fever vaccine responses in identical twins.

The source material was PBMCs. These receptors were taken from a woman aged 18-29 years in good health.

This clonotype showed up many times. This chain connects TRBV6-1 to TRBJ2-7; D is perhaps TRBD1 (6 bases). Germline V gene lookup returns CDR1 MNHNS and CDR2 SASEGT. This CDR3 region has 15 residues. V was clipped by 6 bases and J by 7 bases, with 22 bases between them. This CDR3 reads CASRSGQWGVFEQYF. The CDR3 nucleotides are TGTGCCAGCAGGTCCGGACAGTGGGGCGTCTTTGAGCAGTACTTC.

The rearrangement uses TRBV20-1 and TRBJ2-5, with a possible D match to TRBD1 (5 bases). Germline CDR1 is DFQATT and CDR2 is SNEGSKA (reference sequence). Trimming stripped 5 bases from V and 1 base from J, with 11 bases between. This CDR3 has 13 residues. Written as DNA, the CDR3 is TGCAGTGCTCCTGACAGCTTCCAAGAGACCCAGTACTTC. It yields the protein CSAPDSFQETQYF.

The rearrangement uses TRBV7-2 and TRBJ2-1; 13 positions match TRBD2. CDR1 is SGHTA, CDR2 FQGNSA, per germline. The CDR3 consists of 18 residues. V was clipped by 5 bases and J by 4 bases; unmatched bases: 11. The CDR3 nucleotides read TGTGCCAGCAGCACTAGCGGGAGGGCCCCAAAGCTTTACAATGAGCAGTTCTTC. Translating it yields CASSTSGRAPKLYNEQFF.

This clonotype was seen a few times. The chain employs TRBV5-1 and TRBJ1-2, with D possibly being TRBD1 (5 bases). Trimming shortened V by 4 bases and J by 6 bases, and 13 bases separated the two germline ends. CDR1 is SGHRS, CDR2 YFSETQ, per germline. This CDR3 comprises 13 residues. The CDR3 spells CASSHEGINGYTF. DNA of the CDR3: TGCGCCAGCAGCCATGAGGGGATAAATGGCTACACCTTC.

This clonotype was detected ten times or more. The chain links TRBV4-2 to TRBJ2-3, with 7 bases that match TRBD2. The CDR3 sequence is 17 residues long. Germline lookup yields CDR1 LGHNA and CDR2 YNFKEQ. V was pared by 0 bases and J by 5 bases, with 11 bases of the junction left unmatched. In DNA, the CDR3 is TGTGCCAGCAGCCAAGATGGTAGCGCGGGAGCTGGAGATACGCAGTATTTT. This translates into CASSQDGSAGAGDTQYF.

CDR3 nucleotides: TGTGCCAGCAGTAGTTTGGGTGATAATTCACCCCTCCACTTT. It specifies CASSSLGDNSPLHF. V is TRBV2 and J is TRBJ1-6; D gene unclear. Germline CDR1 is SNHLY and CDR2 is FYNNEI. CDR3 size: 14 residues. Trimming took off 5 bases at V and 5 bases at J, with 10 bases between the two ends. The full variable domain, completed using reference TRBV2 and TRBJ1-6, is EPEVTQTPSHQVTQMGQEVILRCVPISNHLYFYWYRQILGQKVEFLVSFYNNEISEKSEIFDDQFSVERPDGSNFTLKIRSTKLEDSAMYFCASSSLGDNSPLHFGNGTRLTVT.

The chain combines TRBV5-1 with TRBJ2-5; D uncertain. The germline V and J ends were trimmed by 1 base and 0 bases, with 1 base remaining between them. Germline V gene sequence: CDR1 SGHRS, CDR2 YFSETQ. The CDR3 extends over 12 amino acids. In nucleotides, the CDR3 is TGCGCCAGCAGCTTGCACCAAGAGACCCAGTACTTC. Translating gives CASSLHQETQYF.

The table lists this clonotype with a few counts. This chain joins TRBV14 and TRBJ2-5; D might be TRBD2 (7 bases). The CDR3 length is 16 residues. Deletions cut 0 bases from V and 5 bases from J, with 16 bases between. From germline, CDR1 is SGHDN and CDR2 FVKESK. This CDR3 reads CASSQDRYREGETQYF. DNA for the CDR3: TGTGCCAGCAGCCAAGATCGGTACAGGGAGGGGGAGACCCAGTACTTC.

This clonotype was picked up many times. The chain uses TRBV29-1 and TRBJ1-1; 7 bases fit TRBD1. CDR1 and CDR2 from the germline V gene are SQVTM and ANQGSEA. The CDR3 loop spans 14 amino acids. With V trimmed by 6 bases and J by 7 bases, 14 bases remained unmatched. As DNA, the CDR3 is TGCAGCGTGGACCATGGTGGACAGGCCGGTGAAGCTTTCTTT. This sequence encodes CSVDHGGQAGEAFF.

This clonotype was counted between two and nine times. The chain joins TRBV20-1 to TRBJ2-1; 10 nucleotides align to TRBD2. CDR3 size: 15 residues. In germline, CDR1 is DFQATT, CDR2 SNEGSKA (reference sequence). J lost 7 bases, V lost 5 bases, and 11 bases had no gene match. The DNA for the CDR3 is TGCAGTGCTCATCCCGCTAGCGGGGGTTGGAATGAGCAGTTCTTC. This encodes CSAHPASGGWNEQFF.

The gene calls are TRBV4-2 and TRBJ2-7, with a weak D call TRBD2 (5 bases). The CDR3 sequence is 13 residues long. Germline V gives CDR1 LGHNA, CDR2 YNFKEQ. The V end was cut by 0 bases, the J end by 10 bases, with 13 bases between. The CDR3 is CASSQDVVREQYF. In DNA, the CDR3 is TGTGCCAGCAGCCAAGATGTCGTCCGGGAACAGTACTTC.

The chain employs TRBV12-3 or TRBV12-4 and TRBJ2-5; 14 positions match TRBD2. The CDR3 is 17 residues long. After removal of 3 bases from V and 6 bases from J, the junction contained 9 bases not matched to a gene. CDR3 protein: CASSFWRGTSGGQTQYF. The CDR3 bases are TGTGCCAGCAGTTTTTGGCGTGGGACTAGCGGGGGACAGACCCAGTACTTC.

This clonotype was seen at least ten times. This chain links TRBV12-3 or TRBV12-4 with TRBJ1-3; 7 nucleotides agree with TRBD1. The CDR3 runs 14 residues. V shed 5 bases, J shed 8 bases, and the junction held 9 bases outside the gene matches. CDR3 in amino acids: CASSGGGIWDTIYF. DNA of the CDR3: TGTGCCAGCAGTGGAGGGGGCATCTGGGACACCATATATTTT.

V gene TRBV5-6 combines with J gene TRBJ1-5; TRBD1 aligns across 8 bases. The junction had 5 bases not matched to a gene; V was cut back by 4 bases and J by 5 bases. Per germline, CDR1 SGHDT and CDR2 YYEEEE. CDR3 size: 14 residues. The CDR3 loop is CASSRQGRDQPQHF. In DNA, the CDR3 is TGTGCCAGCAGCAGACAGGGGCGGGATCAGCCCCAGCATTTT.

The rearrangement links TRBV6-5 to TRBJ2-1, with D possibly matching TRBD2 (6 bases). V lost 4 bases and J 1 base, leaving 11 bases between the germline ends. Germline CDR1 is MNHEY and CDR2 is SVGAGI. This CDR3 spans 15 amino acids. The CDR3, as DNA: TGTGCCAGCAGTTCACTAGGAGGGTCCTACAATGAGCAGTTCTTC. It encodes CASSSLGGSYNEQFF.

V and J are TRBV7-9 and TRBJ1-2; 7 nucleotides agree with TRBD1. Trimming removed 3 bases from V and 7 bases from J; junction bases left unmatched: 5. CDR3 size: 13 residues. Germline V gene sequence: CDR1 SEHNR, CDR2 FQNEAQ (reference sequence). CDR3 amino acids: CASSFGQDGGYTF. In DNA form, the CDR3 reads TGTGCCAGCAGCTTCGGACAGGATGGTGGCTACACCTTC.

This rearrangement joins TRBV28 to TRBJ2-1; the match to TRBD2 covers 9 bases. CDR1 and CDR2 from the germline V gene are MDHEN and SYDVKM. The CDR3 has 15 amino acids. V trimming: 3 bases; J trimming: 5 bases; junction bases outside the gene matches: 5. CDR3 protein: CASSFGTSRNNEQFF. CDR3 nucleotides: TGTGCCAGCAGTTTTGGGACTAGCAGGAACAATGAGCAGTTCTTC.

This clonotype was observed many times. The chain combines TRBV5-1 with TRBJ2-4, with 7 nucleotides matching TRBD1. CDR1 is SGHRS and CDR2 is YFSETQ in the germline V gene. The CDR3 length is 15 residues. Trimming cost V 4 bases and J 7 bases; bases outside gene matches: 11. CDR3 nucleotide sequence: TGCGCCAGCAGCCAGGGACAGATGGCCTTGAACATTCAGTACTTC. Translated, it gives CASSQGQMALNIQYF.

This clonotype was observed at least ten times. The chain has TRBV4-1 and TRBJ2-7; either TRBD1 or TRBD2 may fit D (7 bases each). Germline CDR1 reads MGHRA; CDR2 reads YSYEKL. With 2 bases removed from V and 0 bases from J, the gap between germline ends came to 14 bases. The CDR3 has 16 residues. CDR3 nucleotides: TGCGCCAGCAGCCAAACGAGCGGGACAGCCTCCTACGAGCAGTACTTC. Amino acids: CASSQTSGTASYEQYF.

V gene TRBV3-1 combines with J gene TRBJ2-3; no clear D. The length of the CDR3 is 13 residues. The V end was cut by 4 bases, the J end by 3 bases, with 8 bases between. Germline CDR1 and CDR2: LGHDT and YNNKEL (reference sequence). In DNA form, the CDR3 reads TGTGCCAGCAGCCGCTATACGACAGATACGCAGTATTTT. Amino acids: CASSRYTTDTQYF.

This chain connects TRBV20-1 to TRBJ2-2; D possibly corresponds to TRBD1 (6 bases). The CDR3 is made up of 14 amino acids. In germline, CDR1 is DFQATT, CDR2 SNEGSKA (reference sequence). The V gene lost 2 bases and the J gene lost 7 bases, with 14 bases spanning the gap. CDR3 DNA sequence: TGCAGTGCTAGACCACAGGGTTTTGTCGGGGAGCTGTTTTTT. Amino acids: CSARPQGFVGELFF.

This clonotype came up a few times. This chain joins TRBV5-1 and TRBJ2-1, with TRBD2 matching 7 bases. CDR1 is SGHRS and CDR2 is YFSETQ in the germline V gene. CDR3 length equals 15 residues. V shed 7 bases, J shed 8 bases, and the junction held 15 bases outside the gene matches. CDR3 residues: CASRLAPRFWDEQFF. CDR3 in DNA: TGCGCCAGCCGACTAGCTCCTCGGTTTTGGGATGAGCAGTTCTTC.

V gene TRBV6-1 combines with J gene TRBJ1-4; D might be TRBD1 (5 bases). V gave up 5 bases and J gave up 4 bases, with 20 bases separating them. The CDR3 spans 17 residues. Germline V gene data show CDR1 as MNHNS and CDR2 as SASEGT. CDR3 coding DNA: TGTGCCAGCAGTCCACTCCCCGGGGGGACGGTTAATGAAAAACTGTTTTTT. Translated, it gives CASSPLPGGTVNEKLFF.

This clonotype was counted at least ten times. This chain joins TRBV20-1 and TRBJ2-3; D gene ambiguous. CDR3 size: 13 residues. Germline V gene data show CDR1 as DFQATT and CDR2 as SNEGSKA (reference sequence). V was cut by 3 bases and J by 0 bases, with 7 bases left in between. CDR3 sequence: CSARTASTDTQYF. The DNA for the CDR3 is TGCAGTGCTAGGACTGCTAGCACAGATACGCAGTATTTT.